Listed here are 27 T cell receptor beta chains from one sample, sequenced in a study of OX40 agonist ivuxolimab in advanced cancers. Assay: immunoSEQ multiplex PCR; the TCRdb copy retains only in-frame clones and omits some. This table holds 50,000 to 75,000 clones, around 90% found once. This material consisted of CD4+ or CD8+ T cells sorted from blood, taken in a trial of the OX40 agonist ivuxolimab. These receptors were obtained from an adult with an advanced solid tumor such as melanoma, head and neck, liver or kidney cancer.

The chain combines TRBV6-5 with TRBJ1-2, with 7 bases identical to TRBD1. Germline lookup yields CDR1 MNHEY and CDR2 SVGAGI. The CDR3 consists of 14 residues. The trim removed 5 bases at V and 4 bases at J, leaving 7 bases unmatched. CDR3 in amino acids: CASSHRGGGYGYTF. For the CDR3, the DNA is TGTGCCAGCAGTCACAGGGGAGGTGGCTATGGCTACACCTTC.

The chain combines TRBV9 with TRBJ2-3; 12 positions agree with TRBD2. V gave up 0 bases and J gave up 6 bases; unmatched junction bases: 8. Germline V gene lookup returns CDR1 SGDLS and CDR2 YYNGEE. This CDR3 comprises 17 residues. CDR3 bases: TGTGCCAGCAGCGTAGCCCCGACTAGCGGGAGCTGGGATACGCAGTATTTT. Amino acids: CASSVAPTSGSWDTQYF.

The genes are TRBV6-5 and TRBJ1-3; no definite D call. The CDR3 totals 14 residues. With 0 bases removed from V and 0 bases from J, the gap between germline ends came to 3 bases. The germline gives CDR1 MNHEY, CDR2 SVGAGI. The CDR3 coding sequence is TGTGCCAGCAGTTACTCCAGCTCTGGAAACACCATATATTTT. This encodes CASSYSSSGNTIYF.

This rearrangement joins TRBV30 to TRBJ2-7; either TRBD1 or TRBD2 may fit D (8 bases each). Germline CDR1 is GTSNPN and CDR2 is SVGIG (reference sequence). The V gene lost 4 bases and the J gene lost 3 bases, with 34 bases spanning the gap. The CDR3 covers 20 residues. The CDR3 DNA follows: TGTGCCTGGATCCCAATCGGGCCAGGGGGCGCGGGAGGCCCGAACTACGAGCAGTACTTC. Translated: CAWIPIGPGGAGGPNYEQYF.

The V call is TRBV30, the J call TRBJ2-7, with 10 bases lining up with TRBD2. This CDR3 is 16 amino acids long. Germline-derived CDR1 and CDR2 are GTSNPN and SVGIG (reference sequence). V lost 3 bases, J lost 0 bases, and 8 bases stayed unmatched. The CDR3 sequence: CAWRSGAGGPSYEQYF. CDR3 coding DNA: TGTGCCTGGAGAAGTGGAGCGGGAGGGCCCTCCTACGAGCAGTACTTC.

This clone showed up just once. This sequence joins TRBV5-1 and TRBJ1-3; D may be TRBD1 (5 bases). Looked up from germline, CDR1 is SGHRS and CDR2 is YFSETQ. This CDR3 contains 14 residues. Between the trimmed V and J ends, which lost 2 bases and 0 bases, there was a span of 6 bases. The CDR3 protein is CASSLGDSGNTIYF. CDR3 DNA sequence: TGCGCCAGCAGCTTAGGGGACTCTGGAAACACCATATATTTT.

The J gene is TRBJ1-4, the V gene TRBV2, with D possibly being TRBD1 (5 bases). The germline CDR1 and CDR2 sequences are SNHLY and FYNNEI. V was trimmed by 7 bases and J by 8 bases, leaving 11 bases between them. This CDR3 has 12 residues. This chain's CDR3 is CASTRVGEKLFF. DNA for the CDR3: TGTGCCAGCACCAGGGTAGGCGAAAAACTGTTTTTT.

The J gene is TRBJ2-3, the V gene TRBV6-1, with 8 bases lining up with TRBD2. Germline values: CDR1 MNHNS, CDR2 SASEGT. V gave up 5 bases and J gave up 2 bases; unmatched junction bases: 6. The CDR3 sequence is 15 residues long. The CDR3 loop reads CASSRSSGYTDTQYF. The CDR3 bases are TGTGCCAGCAGTAGGTCTAGCGGGTACACAGATACGCAGTATTTT.

This clone was found a few times. The rearrangement links TRBV6-5 to TRBJ2-7, with 11 bases fitting TRBD1. The CDR3 runs to 15 residues. With 0 bases clipped from V and 4 bases from J, the junction kept 2 bases outside the gene matches. The germline gives CDR1 MNHEY, CDR2 SVGAGI. The CDR3 loop is CASSYSGQGAYEQYF. The CDR3 DNA reads as TGTGCCAGCAGTTACTCAGGACAGGGGGCTTACGAGCAGTACTTC.

This chain links TRBV18 with TRBJ2-2; D perhaps matches TRBD2 (6 bases). The CDR3 is made up of 14 amino acids. Germline V lookup: CDR1 KGHSH, CDR2 LQKENI. V was pared by 3 bases and J by 5 bases, with 10 bases between. The CDR3 DNA is TGTGCCAGCTCACCGCCAGGGAGGACCGGGGAGCTGTTTTTT. Protein: CASSPPGRTGELFF.

The V and J genes are TRBV29-1 and TRBJ2-7, with 10 bases that match TRBD1. Germline V gene lookup returns CDR1 SQVTM and CDR2 ANQGSEA. The CDR3 contains 17 residues. V lost 5 bases and J lost 5; bases outside the gene matches: 18. The CDR3 bases are TGCAGCGTTATCGCGGTGGAGGAGACAGGGGGCTTCCACGAGCAGTACTTC. Amino acids: CSVIAVEETGGFHEQYF.

V usage is TRBV13 and J usage is TRBJ2-7; 11 nucleotides align to TRBD1. V lost 5 bases, J lost 1 base, and 1 base stayed unmatched. CDR1 and CDR2 from the germline V gene are PRHDT and FYEKMQ (reference sequence). The CDR3 runs to 14 residues. For the CDR3, the DNA is TGTGCCAGCAGCGGGACAGGGGGATCCTACGAGCAGTACTTC. This translates into CASSGTGGSYEQYF.

The chain recombines TRBV18 with TRBJ1-1; D is undetermined. The CDR3 contains 14 residues. CDR1 and CDR2 from the germline V gene are KGHSH and LQKENI. The V end was cut by 6 bases, the J end by 2 bases, with 13 bases between. In DNA, the CDR3 is TGTGCCAGCTCCCCTACAGAGATTAACACTGAAGCTTTCTTT. Protein: CASSPTEINTEAFF.

Here the CDR3 reads CASSAETGELFF. The CDR3 DNA sequence: TGTGCCAGCAGTGCAGAGACCGGGGAGCTGTTTTTT. The V and J genes are TRBV2 and TRBJ2-2; D unresolved. In germline, CDR1 is SNHLY, CDR2 FYNNEI. With 4 bases removed from V and 5 bases from J, the gap between germline ends came to 5 bases. The CDR3 sequence is 12 residues long.

J is TRBJ2-3 and V is TRBV7-3; 9 bases match TRBD2. The CDR3 is 19 residues long. The V gene end was trimmed by 0 bases and the J gene end by 0 bases; junction bases not matched to a gene: 10. Germline V lookup: CDR1 SGHTA, CDR2 FQGTGA. CDR3 sequence reads: CASSLTRGSGGLSTDTQYF. CDR3 DNA sequence: TGTGCCAGCAGCTTAACGAGAGGTAGCGGGGGTCTAAGCACAGATACGCAGTATTTT.

The count of this clone is one. The genes are TRBV5-1 and TRBJ1-4, with D tentatively TRBD1 (5 bases). CDR3 size: 14 residues. CDR1 is SGHRS and CDR2 is YFSETQ in the germline V gene. V gave up 6 bases and J gave up 8 bases, with 17 bases separating them. CDR3 sequence reads: CASKSGQGWEKLFF. CDR3 in DNA: TGCGCCAGCAAGTCCGGGCAGGGTTGGGAAAAACTGTTTTTT. Variable domain in full (rest from reference TRBV5-1 and TRBJ1-4): KAGVTQTPRYLIKTRGQQVTLSCSPISGHRSVSWYQQTPGQGLQFLFEYFSETQRNKGNFPGRFSGRQFSNSRSEMNVSTLELGDSALYLCASKSGQGWEKLFFGSGTQLSVL.

The V and J genes are TRBV6-5 and TRBJ1-5, with unresolved D. CDR3 length: 13 amino acids. Trimming took off 2 bases at V and 4 bases at J, with 6 bases between the two ends. The germline CDR1 and CDR2 sequences are MNHEY and SVGAGI. The CDR3 coding sequence is TGTGCCAGCAGTTACCAAGGGAATCAGCCCCAGCATTTT. Its translation: CASSYQGNQPQHF.

The chain employs TRBV30 and TRBJ1-4; D is undetermined. With 3 bases removed from V and 8 bases from J, the gap between germline ends came to 16 bases. There are 14 residues in the CDR3. CDR1 is GTSNPN and CDR2 is SVGIG in the germline V gene (reference sequence). The CDR3 loop is CAWRGEPSSEKLFF. The CDR3 DNA reads TGTGCCTGGAGAGGAGAACCTTCTAGCGAAAAACTGTTTTTT.

V is TRBV6-1 and J is TRBJ1-2, with 9 bases matching TRBD1. V lost 6 bases, J lost 5 bases, and 7 bases stayed unmatched. Germline V gene sequence: CDR1 MNHNS, CDR2 SASEGT. CDR3 length equals 14 residues. In nucleotides, the CDR3 is TGTGCCAGCAGATTACAGGGGGCGCAATATGGCTACACCTTC. It codes for CASRLQGAQYGYTF.

The sample holds one count of this clone. V and J are TRBV12-2 and TRBJ2-1. TRBV12-2 is deemed a pseudogene. This CDR3 comprises 17 residues. CDR3 in amino acids: CASRLATPGGRYNEQFF. CDR3 nucleotide sequence: TGTGCAAGTCGCTTAGCCACGCCCGGTGGGCGGTACAATGAGCAGTTCTTC.

V gene TRBV9 combines with J gene TRBJ1-6, with 9 bases matching TRBD1. The germline CDR1 and CDR2 sequences are SGDLS and YYNGEE. Germline trimming cut 4 bases from V and 4 bases from J; bases unmatched to any gene: 9. This CDR3 contains 17 residues. CDR3 region: CASSPRQGELYNSPLHF. CDR3 nucleotides: TGTGCCAGCAGCCCACGACAGGGGGAGTTATATAATTCACCCCTCCACTTT.

This CDR3 reads CASSEGGRSTDTQYF. The CDR3 region has the DNA TGCGCCAGCAGTGAGGGGGGTAGGAGCACAGATACGCAGTATTTT. This chain joins TRBV10-2 and TRBJ2-3, with D perhaps assigned TRBD1 or TRBD2 (5 bases each). Trimming shortened V by 2 bases and J by 0 bases, and 9 bases separated the two germline ends. The CDR3 contains 15 residues. Germline lookup yields CDR1 WSHSY and CDR2 SAAADI.

A few counts support this clone. The chain carries TRBV12-5 and TRBJ2-7; no definite D call. V lost 2 bases, J lost 4 bases, and 6 bases lay in between. CDR1 is LGHNT and CDR2 is FRNRAP in the germline V gene. The CDR3 length is 12 residues. The CDR3 sequence is CASGLSRYEQYF. CDR3 nucleotide sequence: TGTGCTAGTGGTTTGAGCCGATACGAGCAGTACTTC.

The chain carries TRBV5-4 and TRBJ2-1; 10 positions match TRBD2. Germline-derived CDR1 and CDR2 are SGHNT and YYREEE (reference sequence). V dropped 4 bases and J dropped 2; count of bases not matched to a gene: 9. CDR3 length equals 17 residues. The DNA of the CDR3 is TGTGCCAGCAGCCGAGCCCCTAGCGGGGGTACCTACAATGAGCAGTTCTTC. Amino acid sequence: CASSRAPSGGTYNEQFF.

The chain uses TRBV9 and TRBJ1-6, with 7 bases that match TRBD1. The V gene end was trimmed by 0 bases and the J gene end by 7 bases; junction bases not matched to a gene: 1. There are 14 residues in the CDR3. CDR1 SGDLS and CDR2 YYNGEE come from the germline V gene. As DNA, the CDR3 is TGTGCCAGCAGCGTAGGGGGACAGAATTCACCCCTCCACTTT. Encoded protein: CASSVGGQNSPLHF.

This chain connects TRBV7-6 to TRBJ2-1; D is perhaps TRBD2 (5 bases). The CDR3 extends over 13 amino acids. Germline CDR1 reads SGHVS; CDR2 reads FNYEAQ. Trimming removed 5 bases at V and 9 bases at J, with 14 bases between. The CDR3 coding sequence is TGTGCCAGCAGCGTCACGGACCGGGGTGAGCAGTTCTTC. Its protein product is CASSVTDRGEQFF.

Only one count was recorded for this clone. The gene calls are TRBV30 and TRBJ2-1, with 9 bases aligning to TRBD2. This CDR3 is built from 15 residues. The germline V gene encodes CDR1 GTSNPN and CDR2 SVGIG (reference sequence). With V trimmed by 0 bases and J by 7 bases, 7 bases remained unmatched. CDR3 coding DNA: TGTGCCTGGAGTGTAGGGCTAGCGGGGCGTAATGAGCAGTTCTTC. The encoded protein is CAWSVGLAGRNEQFF.